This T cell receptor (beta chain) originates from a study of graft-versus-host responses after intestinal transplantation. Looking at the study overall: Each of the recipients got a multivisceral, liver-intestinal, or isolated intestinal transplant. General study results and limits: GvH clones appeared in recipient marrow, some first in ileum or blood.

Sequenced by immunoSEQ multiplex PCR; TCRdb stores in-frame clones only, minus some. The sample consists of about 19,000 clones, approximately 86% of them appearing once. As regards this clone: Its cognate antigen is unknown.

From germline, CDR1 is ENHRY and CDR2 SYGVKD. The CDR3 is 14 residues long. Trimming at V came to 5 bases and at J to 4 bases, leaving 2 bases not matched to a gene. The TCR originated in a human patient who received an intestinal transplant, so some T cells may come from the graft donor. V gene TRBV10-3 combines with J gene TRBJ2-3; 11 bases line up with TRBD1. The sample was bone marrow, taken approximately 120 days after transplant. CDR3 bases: TGTGCCATCAGTAGGGGACAGGGGGCAGATACGCAGTATTTT. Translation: CAISRGQGADTQYF.